Detailed here is one T cell receptor beta chain. The repertoire was sequenced with immunoSEQ multiplex PCR; TCRdb's copy has only in-frame clones and lacks some. The sample contains a few hundred thousand clones, about nine tenths of which appear only once. The CDR3 length is 15 residues. The ends lost 6 bases at V and 5 bases at J; junction bases unmatched: 5. The germline V gene encodes CDR1 MGHDK and CDR2 SYGVNS. These data are taken from a study of blood T cell repertoires in COVID-19. For the study at large: Samples of COVID-19 (acute and convalescent) were obtained from the United States, Italy and Spain.

Sequenced input: peripheral blood. The TCR was taken from a man aged 60-69 years with acute or convalescent COVID-19. The chain joins TRBV25-1 to TRBJ1-4; 11 nucleotides match TRBD1. The CDR3 loop is CASSEGQGGNEKLFF. The CDR3 DNA is TGTGCCAGCAGCGAGGGACAGGGGGGAAATGAAAAACTGTTTTTT.